The present T cell receptor (beta chain) was sequenced within a study of technical replicates of blood from a handful of donors. TCRdb's copy holds only in-frame clones and misses some; the assay was immunoSEQ multiplex PCR. The table includes 65,000 to 90,000 clones, about 94% detected once. The sequenced sample consisted of T cells isolated from PBMCs. This TCR came from a human donor in good health.

Here the CDR3 DNA reads TGTGCCAGTGCAACTTCACTCGGGTTAGCCAAAAACATTCAGTACTTC. Encoded protein: CASATSLGLAKNIQYF. The J gene is TRBJ2-4, the V gene TRBV19, with D uncertain. CDR1 and CDR2 from the germline V gene are LNHDA and SQIVND (reference sequence). This CDR3 spans 16 amino acids. Trimming took off 8 bases at V and 0 bases at J, with 17 bases between the two ends.